This paragraph covers one T cell receptor (beta chain) sequence. The target antigen is unknown. TCRdb keeps only in-frame clones here, not all; method: immunoSEQ multiplex PCR. The table records 70,000 or so clones, 90% of them present only once. This record comes from a study of T cell clones after liver transplantation. Study overall: Three of eight recipients were HCV-positive; others had non-autoimmune, non-viral indications. Study results and limitations: Post-transplant time points were not standardized, so conclusions are preliminary.

The origin of this receptor is a human donor who received a liver transplant. This sample comprised CD4+ T cells from blood, obtained before liver transplant.

The CDR3 nucleotides read TGTGCCAGCAGGCCCATTTCGACAGCCTCTGGAAACACCATATATTTT. Protein product: CASRPISTASGNTIYF. This chain links TRBV11-2 with TRBJ1-3; D possibly corresponds to TRBD1 (5 bases). The germline gives CDR1 SGHAT, CDR2 FQNNGV. With 6 bases removed from V and 0 bases from J, the gap between germline ends came to 15 bases. CDR3 length equals 16 residues. The whole variable domain, remainder taken from reference TRBV11-2 and TRBJ1-3, is EAGVAQSPRYKIIEKRQSVAFWCNPISGHATLYWYQQILGQGPKLLIQFQNNGVVDDSQLPKDRFSAERLKGVDSTLKIQPAKLEDSAVYLCASRPISTASGNTIYFGEGSWLTVV.